The 18 T cell receptor beta chains in this list originate from one sample, sequenced in a study of shared clonotypes between healthy human individuals. Assay: immunoSEQ multiplex PCR; the TCRdb copy retains only in-frame clones and omits some. The sample has hundreds of thousands of clones; about 95% are singletons. In the naive CD8 group, cells lacked CD45RO and were positively selected for CCR7, so terminally differentiated effector memory CD45RA+ cells were left out. The sequencing sample was made of naive CD8+ T cells sorted from blood. These receptor sequences come from a woman aged 25 to 45 in good health.

This chain links TRBV28 with TRBJ2-7, with a possible D match to TRBD2 (5 bases). CDR1 MDHEN and CDR2 SYDVKM come from the germline V gene. This CDR3 is built from 14 residues. Trimming removed 7 bases from V and 3 bases from J, with 16 bases in between. The CDR3 loop reads CASKSGIIGYEQYF. DNA for the CDR3: TGTGCCAGCAAGTCCGGGATCATAGGCTACGAGCAGTACTTC.

V gene TRBV28 combines with J gene TRBJ2-7, with D hard to call. Germline V gene lookup returns CDR1 MDHEN and CDR2 SYDVKM. The CDR3 runs to 14 residues. The V and J ends lost 2 bases and 2 bases respectively, with 10 bases between them. The CDR3 nucleotides are TGTGCCAGCAGTTTAAGAGGAGTTACCTACGAGCAGTACTTC. Amino acids: CASSLRGVTYEQYF.

The chain employs TRBV14 and TRBJ2-7, with unresolved D. CDR3 size: 13 residues. Germline V gives CDR1 SGHDN, CDR2 FVKESK. V dropped 0 bases and J dropped 3 bases, with 6 bases sitting between them. The CDR3 reads CASSQDLVYEQYF. The DNA for the CDR3 is TGTGCCAGCAGCCAAGATCTGGTCTACGAGCAGTACTTC.

The gene calls are TRBV7-7 and TRBJ2-2; 9 positions agree with TRBD1. The length of the CDR3 is 14 residues. In germline, CDR1 is SSHAT, CDR2 FNYEAQ (reference sequence). J was trimmed by 6 bases and V by 6 bases; bases with no gene match: 5. This chain's CDR3 is CASSLDRGSGELFF. The CDR3 nucleotides read TGTGCCAGCAGTTTGGACAGGGGATCCGGGGAGCTGTTTTTT. Based on the CDR3 plus reference TRBV7-7 and TRBJ2-2, the full variable domain is GAGVSQSPRYKVTKRGQDVTLRCDPISSHATLYWYQQALGQGPEFLTYFNYEAQPDKSGLPSDRFSAERPEGSISTLTIQRTEQRDSAMYRCASSLDRGSGELFFGEGSRLTVL.

In this sample, this clone turned up once. This chain connects TRBV30 to TRBJ2-6; a weak D match, TRBD1 (6 bases). Deletions cut 0 bases from V and 0 bases from J, with 9 bases between. The CDR3 contains 16 residues. Germline CDR1 GTSNPN, CDR2 SVGIG (reference sequence). CDR3 loop: CAWSVGQFSGANVLTF. In DNA, the CDR3 is TGTGCCTGGAGTGTAGGACAGTTCTCTGGGGCCAACGTCCTGACTTTC.

V is TRBV9 and J is TRBJ1-1, with D tentatively TRBD1 (5 bases). V lost 0 bases and J lost 5, with 17 bases in between. The CDR3 has 16 amino acids. The germline CDR1 and CDR2 sequences are SGDLS and YYNGEE. The CDR3 spells CASSVGTQGGWTEAFF. The DNA of the CDR3 is TGTGCCAGCAGCGTAGGAACTCAGGGTGGTTGGACTGAAGCTTTCTTT.

The chain combines TRBV11-2 with TRBJ2-7; D is perhaps TRBD2 (6 bases). CDR1 is SGHAT and CDR2 is FQNNGV in the germline V gene. This CDR3 spans 14 amino acids. V lost 4 bases, J lost 6 bases, and 16 bases lay in between. CDR3 sequence: CASSSYGGTGEQYF. CDR3 in DNA: TGTGCCAGCAGCTCATACGGGGGTACTGGCGAGCAGTACTTC.

The rearrangement uses TRBV9 and TRBJ1-1, with a weak D call TRBD1 (6 bases). Germline V CDR1 and CDR2: SGDLS, YYNGEE. V was pared by 3 bases and J by 2 bases, with 23 bases between. This CDR3 region has 18 residues. CDR3 sequence (DNA): TGTGCCAGCAGCGCTACTCCCGGGCCGGGGGGCAGAAACACTGAAGCTTTCTTT. This encodes CASSATPGPGGRNTEAFF.

The rearrangement uses TRBV10-3 and TRBJ1-2, with TRBD1 as a possible D gene (5 bases). Trimming cost V 7 bases and J 6 bases, with 18 bases left between them. Germline-derived CDR1 and CDR2 are ENHRY and SYGVKD. The CDR3 totals 14 residues. CDR3 DNA: TGTGCCATCACCGCGTCTGGGGGAAGCGATGGCTACACCTTC. Its protein product is CAITASGGSDGYTF.

The CDR3 nucleotides read TGTGCCAGCAGCCCGCGGCTAAATAGCGGGACTGAATCCTACGAGCAGTACTTC. Translated: CASSPRLNSGTESYEQYF. The chain employs TRBV5-4 and TRBJ2-7; TRBD2 matches 8 bases. CDR1 is SGHNT, CDR2 YYREEE, per germline (reference sequence). This CDR3 region has 18 residues. V shed 4 bases and J 1 base; nucleotides not matched to a gene: 16.

This sequence joins TRBV28 and TRBJ2-7; D is unresolved. CDR1 and CDR2 from the germline V gene are MDHEN and SYDVKM. The V end was cut by 5 bases, the J end by 4 bases, with 18 bases between. This CDR3 is 15 amino acids long. CDR3: CASSPHGKDEYEQYF. Here the CDR3 DNA reads TGTGCCAGCAGTCCCCACGGCAAGGACGAGTACGAGCAGTACTTC.

The chain employs TRBV11-2 and TRBJ1-4; D is perhaps TRBD1 (6 bases). The CDR3 spans 16 residues. The ends were cut back, 0 bases at V and 8 bases at J, with 16 bases in the middle. The germline V gene has CDR1 SGHAT and CDR2 FQNNGV. The CDR3 region has the DNA TGTGCCAGCAGCTTAGATACGGCAGGGAGGGGGGAAAAACTGTTTTTT. Amino acid sequence: CASSLDTAGRGEKLFF.

Written as DNA, the CDR3 is TGTGCCACCCTCGTGACGGGAGGAGAGACCCAGTACTTC. It translates to CATLVTGGETQYF. The rearrangement links TRBV6-5 to TRBJ2-5; 7 positions match TRBD2. Per germline, CDR1 MNHEY and CDR2 SVGAGI. Trimming removed 10 bases from V and 4 bases from J; junction bases left unmatched: 9. The CDR3 runs to 13 residues.

The chain carries TRBV28 and TRBJ2-7; TRBD2 matches at 9 bases. Germline-derived CDR1 and CDR2 are MDHEN and SYDVKM. This CDR3 is built from 15 residues. The V segment lost 6 bases and the J segment 1 base; nucleotides outside the gene matches: 7. The CDR3 sequence is CASRSGRLVSYEQYF. CDR3 DNA sequence: TGTGCCAGCAGAAGCGGGAGGCTAGTTTCCTACGAGCAGTACTTC.

J is TRBJ1-1 and V is TRBV2; D is uncertain. CDR1 is SNHLY, CDR2 FYNNEI, per germline. Trimming took 3 bases from V and 5 from J, leaving 10 bases between them. CDR3 length: 13 residues. CDR3 loop: CASSETFGTEAFF. CDR3 DNA: TGTGCCAGCAGTGAGACATTCGGGACTGAAGCTTTCTTT.

The chain uses TRBV6-1 and TRBJ2-7; no definite D call. Germline loops: CDR1 MNHNS, CDR2 SASEGT. The CDR3 is made up of 13 amino acids. V was pared by 2 bases and J by 3 bases, with 8 bases between. The CDR3 region is CASSEFLYYEQYF. CDR3 DNA: TGTGCCAGCAGTGAATTCTTGTACTACGAGCAGTACTTC.

The rearrangement joins TRBV27 to TRBJ2-7; D might be TRBD2 (6 bases). CDR1 and CDR2 (germline): MNHEY, SMNVEV (reference sequence). The CDR3 totals 13 residues. The V gene lost 3 bases and the J gene lost 3 bases, with 9 bases spanning the gap. The CDR3 sequence is CASSFKDYYEQYF. Written as DNA, the CDR3 is TGTGCCAGCAGTTTCAAGGACTACTACGAGCAGTACTTC.

V usage is TRBV13 and J usage is TRBJ1-6, with a possible D match to TRBD1 (6 bases). V lost 0 bases to trimming and J lost 9 bases, with 15 bases between them. The CDR3 contains 16 residues. Germline V gene sequence: CDR1 PRHDT, CDR2 FYEKMQ (reference sequence). CDR3 coding DNA: TGTGCCAGCAGCTTAGGCCTGAGGGGAGGGGGTTCACCCCTCCACTTT. It specifies CASSLGLRGGGSPLHF. Supplemented by reference TRBV13 and TRBJ1-6, the full variable domain reads AAGVIQSPRHLIKEKRETATLKCYPIPRHDTVYWYQQGPGQDPQFLISFYEKMQSDKGSIPDRFSAQQFSDYHSELNMSSLELGDSALYFCASSLGLRGGGSPLHFGNGTRLTVT.